The rows below give T cell receptor beta chains drawn from one sample of a study of T-cell memory formation after mild COVID-19. MiXCR, applied by TCRdb to the 5' RACE reads, yields one record per CDR3 protein. The repertoire includes 550,000 to 600,000 distinct CDR3 sequences, around 15% of them detected once, and 8.1% sits in the top ten. The specimen was PBMCs or a T cell subset sorted from them (not recorded which). The receptors shown here come from an adult woman who had mild COVID-19 (a few samples of this study predate the infection). Cell type and time point are not known. Both conserved end residues are part of each CDR3. Each record gives: J gene, clone size, V gene, D gene, CDR3 protein, CDR3 DNA. D genes are given only for firm matches. Size is stated for part of the rows, as once, few or many counts, or as a class when the clone is expanded.

j_gene: TRBJ2-1; abundance: many; v_gene: TRBV5-6; d_gene: NA; CDR3aa: CASSFLGRYNEQFF; CDR3nt: TGTGCCAGCAGCTTCCTGGGCCGCTACAATGAGCAGTTCTTC
j_gene: TRBJ1-6; abundance: few; v_gene: TRBV5-1; d_gene: NA; CDR3aa: CASKLEGDSPLHF; CDR3nt: TGCGCCAGCAAGCTTGAAGGGGATTCACCCCTCCACTTT
j_gene: TRBJ2-3; abundance: NA; v_gene: TRBV3-1; d_gene: TRBD2; CDR3aa: CASSQDPQTSGTDTQYF; CDR3nt: TGTGCCAGCAGCCAAGATCCCCAGACTAGCGGCACAGATACGCAGTATTTT
j_gene: TRBJ1-5; abundance: NA; v_gene: TRBV12-3/TRBV12-4; d_gene: NA; CDR3aa: CASSLDGSQGQPQHF; CDR3nt: TGTGCCAGCAGTTTAGATGGGTCTCAGGGTCAGCCCCAGCATTTT
j_gene: TRBJ2-3; abundance: NA; v_gene: TRBV11-2; d_gene: NA; CDR3aa: CASSHGGMRLDTQYF; CDR3nt: TGTGCCAGCAGTCATGGAGGGATGAGACTTGATACGCAGTATTTT
j_gene: TRBJ1-1; abundance: NA; v_gene: TRBV4-2; d_gene: TRBD1; CDR3aa: CASSQQDRGGTEAFF; CDR3nt: TGTGCCAGCAGCCAACAGGACAGGGGGGGCACTGAAGCTTTCTTT
j_gene: TRBJ2-1; abundance: NA; v_gene: TRBV15; d_gene: TRBD2; CDR3aa: CDTSRDRPPDAGGRRIEQFF; CDR3nt: TGTGACACCAGCAGAGATAGACCACCAGATGCGGGAGGACGTAGGATTGAGCAGTTCTTC
j_gene: TRBJ1-1; abundance: few; v_gene: TRBV5-1; d_gene: TRBD1; CDR3aa: CASSLGDRAVTEAFF; CDR3nt: TGCGCCAGCAGCTTGGGGGACAGGGCAGTCACTGAAGCTTTCTTT
j_gene: TRBJ1-5; abundance: once; v_gene: TRBV6-1; d_gene: NA; CDR3aa: CASSVVPGQPQHF; CDR3nt: TGTGCCAGCAGTGTGGTTCCTGGTCAGCCCCAGCATTTT
j_gene: TRBJ2-5; abundance: many; v_gene: TRBV3-1; d_gene: NA; CDR3aa: CASSQGSRGGQETQYF; CDR3nt: TGTGCCAGCAGCCAAGGAAGTAGGGGCGGCCAAGAGACCCAGTACTTC
j_gene: TRBJ2-1; abundance: NA; v_gene: TRBV5-1; d_gene: TRBD2; CDR3aa: CASSQGLAGGGYNEQFF; CDR3nt: TGCGCCAGCAGCCAGGGACTAGCGGGAGGAGGGTACAATGAGCAGTTCTTC
j_gene: TRBJ2-2; abundance: NA; v_gene: TRBV4-1; d_gene: TRBD2; CDR3aa: CASSQSGSRNTGELFF; CDR3nt: TGCGCCAGCAGCCAAAGCGGGAGCAGGAACACCGGGGAGCTGTTTTTT
j_gene: TRBJ2-3; abundance: NA; v_gene: TRBV6-5; d_gene: NA; CDR3aa: CASSYYDPNRGATRVADTQYF; CDR3nt: TGTGCCAGCAGTTATTACGATCCTAACCGGGGCGCTACCCGAGTGGCAGATACGCAGTATTTT
j_gene: TRBJ2-1; abundance: few; v_gene: TRBV9; d_gene: NA; CDR3aa: CASSVDRGLNEQFF; CDR3nt: TGTGCCAGCAGCGTAGACCGGGGGCTCAATGAGCAGTTCTTC
j_gene: TRBJ2-2; abundance: few; v_gene: TRBV19; d_gene: TRBD1; CDR3aa: CASSILRQGTGELFF; CDR3nt: TGTGCCAGTAGTATACTGAGACAGGGGACCGGGGAGCTGTTTTTT
j_gene: TRBJ2-1; abundance: NA; v_gene: TRBV19; d_gene: NA; CDR3aa: CASSIGSRTYNEQFF; CDR3nt: TGTGCCAGTAGTATAGGAAGCCGCACCTACAATGAGCAGTTCTTC
j_gene: TRBJ1-4; abundance: NA; v_gene: TRBV6-1; d_gene: NA; CDR3aa: CASSEWSEKLFF; CDR3nt: TGTGCCAGCAGTGAATGGAGTGAAAAACTGTTTTTT
j_gene: TRBJ2-2; abundance: once; v_gene: TRBV27; d_gene: NA; CDR3aa: CASSSQALATGELFF; CDR3nt: TGTGCCAGCAGTTCACAGGCGTTGGCTACCGGGGAGCTGTTTTTT
j_gene: TRBJ2-1; abundance: NA; v_gene: TRBV3-1; d_gene: NA; CDR3aa: CASSSRLAYNEQFF; CDR3nt: TGTGCCAGCAGCTCACGACTAGCCTACAATGAGCAGTTCTTC
j_gene: TRBJ2-1; abundance: few; v_gene: TRBV27; d_gene: TRBD2; CDR3aa: CASSLAGASNEQFF; CDR3nt: TGTGCCAGCAGTTTAGCGGGAGCTAGCAATGAGCAGTTCTTC
j_gene: TRBJ2-2; abundance: NA; v_gene: TRBV2; d_gene: NA; CDR3aa: CASSEGGRYTGELFF; CDR3nt: TGTGCCAGCAGTGAAGGGGGCAGGTACACCGGGGAGCTGTTTTTT
j_gene: TRBJ1-1; abundance: NA; v_gene: TRBV6-2/TRBV6-3; d_gene: NA; CDR3aa: CASSYSWGAFF; CDR3nt: TGTGCCAGCAGTTACTCCTGGGGAGCTTTCTTT
j_gene: TRBJ2-1; abundance: NA; v_gene: TRBV30; d_gene: NA; CDR3aa: CAWELVNAGQNEQFF; CDR3nt: TGTGCCTGGGAGTTGGTGAATGCGGGACAGAATGAGCAGTTCTTC
j_gene: TRBJ2-1; abundance: NA; v_gene: TRBV12-3/TRBV12-4; d_gene: TRBD2; CDR3aa: CASSIAGARYNEQFF; CDR3nt: TGTGCCAGCAGTATAGCGGGAGCAAGATACAATGAGCAGTTCTTC
j_gene: TRBJ1-1; abundance: many; v_gene: TRBV5-1; d_gene: TRBD1; CDR3aa: CASSLRQGPYVPTEAFF; CDR3nt: TGCGCCAGCAGCTTACGACAGGGGCCGTACGTCCCCACTGAAGCTTTCTTT
j_gene: TRBJ2-1; abundance: many; v_gene: TRBV15; d_gene: TRBD1; CDR3aa: CATADRVNYNEQFF; CDR3nt: TGTGCCACCGCTGACAGGGTCAACTACAATGAGCAGTTCTTC
j_gene: TRBJ1-5; abundance: NA; v_gene: TRBV6-7; d_gene: NA; CDR3aa: CASGGQHPYQPQHF; CDR3nt: TGTGCCAGCGGCGGGCAGCATCCCTATCAGCCCCAGCATTTT
j_gene: TRBJ2-5; abundance: few; v_gene: TRBV29-1; d_gene: NA; CDR3aa: CSVSNDGQETQYF; CDR3nt: TGCAGCGTATCCAACGACGGCCAAGAGACCCAGTACTTC
j_gene: TRBJ2-1; abundance: NA; v_gene: TRBV4-3; d_gene: NA; CDR3aa: CASSQDAGPGLYSYNEQFF; CDR3nt: TGCGCCAGCAGCCAAGACGCGGGTCCCGGACTTTACTCCTACAATGAGCAGTTCTTC
j_gene: TRBJ2-5; abundance: few; v_gene: TRBV20-1; d_gene: TRBD2; CDR3aa: CSARPPSGPQETQYF; CDR3nt: TGCAGTGCTAGGCCCCCTAGCGGCCCCCAAGAGACCCAGTACTTC
j_gene: TRBJ2-7; abundance: NA; v_gene: TRBV2; d_gene: NA; CDR3aa: CASSSQSTYEQYF; CDR3nt: TGTGCCAGCAGTTCACAGAGTACCTACGAGCAGTACTTC
j_gene: TRBJ2-2; abundance: few; v_gene: TRBV24-1; d_gene: TRBD1; CDR3aa: CATSVDRGRIGDTGELFF; CDR3nt: TGTGCCACCAGTGTAGACAGGGGGCGAATAGGCGACACCGGGGAGCTGTTTTTT
j_gene: TRBJ2-1; abundance: few; v_gene: TRBV19; d_gene: NA; CDR3aa: CATSFRDKLRDEQFF; CDR3nt: TGTGCCACCTCCTTCCGGGACAAGCTAAGGGATGAGCAGTTCTTC
j_gene: TRBJ2-3; abundance: NA; v_gene: TRBV29-1; d_gene: NA; CDR3aa: CSVEFSSTDTQYF; CDR3nt: TGCAGCGTTGAGTTTAGCAGCACAGATACGCAGTATTTT
j_gene: TRBJ2-7; abundance: NA; v_gene: TRBV18; d_gene: NA; CDR3aa: CASRRDHSYEQYF; CDR3nt: TGTGCCAGCCGCCGGGACCACTCCTACGAGCAGTACTTC
j_gene: TRBJ1-2; abundance: NA; v_gene: TRBV5-5; d_gene: TRBD1; CDR3aa: CASSFRDRDNTF; CDR3nt: TGTGCCAGCAGCTTCCGGGACAGGGACAACACCTTC
j_gene: TRBJ2-1; abundance: many; v_gene: TRBV27; d_gene: NA; CDR3aa: CASSFEGGGRAGLFNEQFF; CDR3nt: TGTGCCAGCAGTTTCGAGGGGGGTGGTAGGGCTGGGTTATTCAATGAGCAGTTCTTC
j_gene: TRBJ2-2; abundance: few; v_gene: TRBV29-1; d_gene: NA; CDR3aa: CSVRRGTGELFF; CDR3nt: TGCAGCGTCCGGAGAGGGACCGGGGAGCTGTTTTTT
j_gene: TRBJ2-7; abundance: NA; v_gene: TRBV9; d_gene: NA; CDR3aa: CASSPPTGLPYEQYF; CDR3nt: TGTGCCAGCAGCCCACCTACAGGGTTACCCTACGAGCAGTACTTC
j_gene: TRBJ1-5; abundance: NA; v_gene: TRBV6-2/TRBV6-3; d_gene: NA; CDR3aa: CASSDRTVDQPQHF; CDR3nt: TGTGCCAGCAGTGACCGGACAGTGGATCAGCCCCAGCATTTT
j_gene: TRBJ1-5; abundance: NA; v_gene: TRBV7-2; d_gene: NA; CDR3aa: CASSLSRSNQPQHF; CDR3nt: TGTGCCAGCAGCCTCAGCAGGAGTAATCAGCCCCAGCATTTT
j_gene: TRBJ2-7; abundance: NA; v_gene: TRBV27; d_gene: TRBD1; CDR3aa: CASSRTGAEQYF; CDR3nt: TGTGCCAGCAGTCGGACAGGGGCCGAGCAGTACTTC
j_gene: TRBJ2-7; abundance: NA; v_gene: TRBV2; d_gene: NA; CDR3aa: CASIAGLYEQYF; CDR3nt: TGTGCCAGCATCGCAGGACTCTACGAGCAGTACTTC
j_gene: TRBJ1-2; abundance: NA; v_gene: TRBV7-6; d_gene: NA; CDR3aa: CASSSGGQSFYGYTF; CDR3nt: TGTGCCAGCAGCTCGGGGGGGCAGTCCTTCTATGGCTACACCTTC
j_gene: TRBJ1-1; abundance: few; v_gene: TRBV28; d_gene: NA; CDR3aa: CASSLLEISNTEAFF; CDR3nt: TGTGCCAGCAGTTTACTCGAAATCTCGAACACTGAAGCTTTCTTT
j_gene: TRBJ2-3; abundance: NA; v_gene: TRBV5-4; d_gene: TRBD2; CDR3aa: CASSSALAGRTDTQYF; CDR3nt: TGTGCCAGCAGCTCGGCCCTAGCGGGGCGCACAGATACGCAGTATTTT
j_gene: TRBJ2-1; abundance: few; v_gene: TRBV24-1; d_gene: NA; CDR3aa: CATGRWDGQFF; CDR3nt: TGTGCCACCGGTCGGTGGGATGGGCAGTTCTTC
j_gene: TRBJ2-1; abundance: many; v_gene: TRBV9; d_gene: NA; CDR3aa: CASSVEGGQANEQFF; CDR3nt: TGTGCCAGCAGCGTAGAAGGGGGGCAAGCGAATGAGCAGTTCTTC
j_gene: TRBJ1-1; abundance: NA; v_gene: TRBV7-9; d_gene: NA; CDR3aa: CASSTQRAKAFF; CDR3nt: TGTGCCAGCAGCACACAACGAGCGAAAGCTTTCTTT
j_gene: TRBJ2-5; abundance: many; v_gene: TRBV12-3/TRBV12-4; d_gene: NA; CDR3aa: CASSLRRRQETQYF; CDR3nt: TGTGCCAGCAGTTTACGGCGGAGACAAGAGACCCAGTACTTC
j_gene: TRBJ1-5; abundance: NA; v_gene: TRBV24-1; d_gene: NA; CDR3aa: CATAGQFDQPQHF; CDR3nt: TGTGCCACCGCTGGACAGTTCGATCAGCCCCAGCATTTT
j_gene: TRBJ1-1; abundance: NA; v_gene: TRBV29-1; d_gene: TRBD1; CDR3aa: CSVEIQGTEAFF; CDR3nt: TGCAGCGTTGAGATACAGGGGACTGAAGCTTTCTTT